Listed here is a single T cell receptor (beta chain). This entry comes from a study of blood T cell repertoires in COVID-19. Study-level background: The samples span acute and convalescent COVID-19 from the United States, Italy and Spain.

Sequenced by immunoSEQ multiplex PCR; TCRdb stores in-frame clones only, minus some. The sample records some 110,000 clones, around 86% being singletons. This CDR3 has 15 amino acids. From germline, CDR1 is SGHNT and CDR2 YENEEA. V dropped 5 bases and J dropped 1; count of bases not matched to a gene: 8. The origin of this receptor is a man between 50 and 59 years old with acute or convalescent COVID-19. The rearrangement joins TRBV11-3 to TRBJ2-7; 7 nucleotides match TRBD2. The sample taken for sequencing was peripheral blood. The CDR3 DNA sequence: TGTGCCAGCAGCCCCCGGGGGGAGACATCCTACGAGCAGTACTTC. Residues: CASSPRGETSYEQYF.